The following is a TCR beta chain sequence with its context. The data stem from a study of blood T cell repertoires in COVID-19. Study-level background: COVID-19 samples collected from the United States, Italy and Spain covered acute and convalescent phases.

V dropped 1 base and J dropped 7; count of bases not matched to a gene: 10. CDR1 SGHTA and CDR2 FQGTGA come from the germline V gene. This CDR3 comprises 16 residues. The authors' processing: The assay estimated nucleated cells by amplifying reference gene primers. This table comes from immunoSEQ multiplex PCR, and its TCRdb copy is limited to in-frame clones, with some not included. D and trimming were read from the DNA, whereas the V and J calls and clone size are those reported in that table. The table records around 80,000 clones, 85% to 90% of them present only once. The genes are TRBV7-3 and TRBJ2-1, with 7 bases lining up with TRBD2. The sequenced sample was peripheral blood. This clonotype originated in a man older than 75 with active or convalescent COVID-19. CDR3 bases: TGTGCCAGCAGCTTAATCCCTGGTGGGAGGGGTAATGAGCAGTTCTTC. Translated, it gives CASSLIPGGRGNEQFF.